The 32 T cell receptor beta chains listed next were all sequenced from one sample in a study of blood T cell repertoires in COVID-19. Some clones are missing from TCRdb's copy, which holds only in-frame ones; the method was immunoSEQ multiplex PCR. The profile shows about 160,000 clones, 65% to 90% of them singletons. The sequenced sample was peripheral blood. All receptors come from a woman aged 35 to 49 with COVID-19, enrolled during active disease.

The V call is TRBV6-5, the J call TRBJ1-5, with a tentative D call TRBD1 (5 bases). CDR1 MNHEY and CDR2 SVGAGI come from the germline V gene. The length of the CDR3 is 15 residues. Trimming removed 6 bases at V and 0 bases at J, with 12 bases between. The CDR3 here is CASSEGLFSNQPQHF. The CDR3 DNA is TGTGCCAGCAGCGAGGGACTTTTTAGCAATCAGCCCCAGCATTTT.

J is TRBJ2-2 and V is TRBV30; 15 nucleotides agree with TRBD2. Germline assignment: CDR1 GTSNPN and CDR2 SVGIG (reference sequence). This CDR3 has 19 residues. V gave up 3 bases and J gave up 3 bases; unmatched junction bases: 11. The CDR3 reads CAWRKPGLAGGRYTGELFF. The CDR3 DNA reads as TGTGCCTGGAGAAAACCGGGACTAGCGGGGGGTCGGTACACCGGGGAGCTGTTTTTT.

This clone was found many times. The chain combines TRBV19 with TRBJ1-1, with a weak D call TRBD1 (6 bases). The CDR3 covers 14 residues. V lost 5 bases and J 2 bases, leaving 12 bases between the germline ends. Germline V lookup: CDR1 LNHDA, CDR2 SQIVND (reference sequence). The chain's CDR3 is CASSPQGFNTEAFF. For the CDR3, the DNA is TGTGCCAGTAGTCCACAGGGATTTAACACTGAAGCTTTCTTT.

V gene TRBV28 combines with J gene TRBJ2-2, with 7 bases that match TRBD2. This CDR3 region has 16 residues. Germline-derived CDR1 and CDR2 are MDHEN and SYDVKM. Trimming at V came to 6 bases and at J to 6 bases, leaving 13 bases not matched to a gene. The CDR3 is CASRILGGRRAGELFF. DNA of the CDR3: TGTGCCAGCAGGATCCTCGGCGGGAGAAGGGCCGGGGAGCTGTTTTTT.

In its sample, this clone was seen many times. The rearrangement links TRBV7-9 to TRBJ2-1; 11 bases fit TRBD2. CDR3 length: 18 amino acids. The trim removed 5 bases at V and 5 bases at J, leaving 14 bases unmatched. Germline V gene sequence: CDR1 SEHNR, CDR2 FQNEAQ (reference sequence). The CDR3 DNA reads as TGTGCCAGCAGCCCCAGCGGGATGACTAGCGGGATCAACAATGAGCAGTTCTTC. Its protein is CASSPSGMTSGINNEQFF.

This chain joins TRBV18 and TRBJ2-3; 10 bases align to TRBD1. Germline lookup yields CDR1 KGHSH and CDR2 LQKENI. V was pared by 3 bases and J by 3 bases, with 3 bases of the junction left unmatched. The CDR3 loop spans 15 amino acids. The CDR3 reads CASSPQGQGTDTQYF. The CDR3 DNA reads as TGTGCCAGCTCACCTCAGGGACAGGGGACAGATACGCAGTATTTT.

This clone was counted between two and nine times. The J gene is TRBJ1-1, the V gene TRBV4-1; TRBD1 matches 9 bases. This CDR3 has 18 residues. With V trimmed by 2 bases and J by 0 bases, 10 bases remained unmatched. CDR1 and CDR2 (germline): MGHRA, YSYEKL. The CDR3 nucleotides read TGCGCCAGCAGCCAAACCCCGGGACAGGGATTCATGAACACTGAAGCTTTCTTT. This translates into CASSQTPGQGFMNTEAFF.

This chain connects TRBV14 to TRBJ2-7; 11 bases map to TRBD2. The CDR3 loop spans 13 amino acids. The trim removed 4 bases at V and 4 bases at J, leaving 0 bases unmatched. In germline, CDR1 is SGHDN, CDR2 FVKESK. For the CDR3, the DNA is TGTGCCAGCAGCCGGACTAGCGGGTACGAGCAGTACTTC. Amino acid sequence: CASSRTSGYEQYF.

Concerning this clone: Since a much larger clone is just one base distant, this may be a read error. This rearrangement joins TRBV12-5 to TRBJ1-2; D call uncertain. The CDR3 consists of 15 residues. Germline V gives CDR1 LGHNT, CDR2 FRNRAP. The CDR3 sequence is CASGLDVEARDGHTF. The DNA for the CDR3 is TGTGCTAGTGGTTTGGATGTCGAGGCGCGGGATGGCCACACCTTC.

In this sample, this clone turned up a few times. The chain employs TRBV5-4 and TRBJ2-5, with 8 bases identical to TRBD2. CDR3 length equals 14 residues. The V gene end was trimmed by 4 bases and the J gene end by 4 bases; junction bases not matched to a gene: 6. CDR1 and CDR2 (germline): SGHNT, YYREEE (reference sequence). CDR3 loop: CASSPPGGTETQYF. DNA for the CDR3: TGTGCCAGCAGCCCCCCGGGGGGGACAGAGACCCAGTACTTC.

The chain combines TRBV7-8 with TRBJ1-1; no clear D gene. Germline-derived CDR1 and CDR2 are SGHVS and FQNEAQ. The germline V and J ends were trimmed by 1 base and 0 bases, with 3 bases remaining between them. CDR3 length equals 13 residues. CDR3 in DNA: TGTGCCAGCAGCTTAGATATGAACACTGAAGCTTTCTTT. Protein product: CASSLDMNTEAFF.

The V gene is TRBV6-1, the J gene TRBJ2-1, with TRBD1 matching 8 bases. The ends lost 0 bases at V and 4 bases at J; junction bases unmatched: 11. Germline CDR1 is MNHNS and CDR2 is SASEGT. This CDR3 spans 18 amino acids. This chain's CDR3 is CASSEAMTGVVGYNEQFF. CDR3 coding DNA: TGTGCCAGCAGTGAAGCCATGACAGGGGTTGTCGGATACAATGAGCAGTTCTTC.

The CDR3 nucleotides are TGCGCCAGCATGCGCCCGGGACTAGCGGGAGAAGAGACCCAGTACTTC. The encoded protein is CASMRPGLAGEETQYF. J is TRBJ2-5 and V is TRBV10-2; 14 bases match TRBD2. Germline CDR1 reads WSHSY; CDR2 reads SAAADI. The CDR3 covers 16 residues. Trimming at V came to 7 bases and at J to 3 bases, leaving 7 bases not matched to a gene.

The V and J genes are TRBV6-5 and TRBJ2-5; possible D gene TRBD1, 6 bases. Germline-derived CDR1 and CDR2 are MNHEY and SVGAGI. Deletions cut 4 bases from V and 5 bases from J, with 17 bases between. The CDR3 loop spans 15 amino acids. The DNA of the CDR3 is TGTGCCAGCAGTTGGACAGTTACCGAAGGGGAGACCCAGTACTTC. Translation: CASSWTVTEGETQYF.

This chain links TRBV5-4 with TRBJ2-7, with 7 bases that match TRBD2. The CDR3 extends over 13 amino acids. Germline CDR1 and CDR2: SGHNT and YYREEE (reference sequence). Trimming took 5 bases from V and 6 from J; bases not matched to a gene: 8. CDR3 protein: CASSFPGGTEQYF. Written as DNA, the CDR3 is TGTGCCAGCAGTTTCCCCGGGGGGACCGAGCAGTACTTC.

The chain has TRBV28 and TRBJ1-4; D gene unclear. Germline loops: CDR1 MDHEN, CDR2 SYDVKM. The CDR3 loop spans 14 amino acids. Trimming removed 5 bases at V and 1 base at J, with 8 bases between. The CDR3 sequence is CASSIGGTNEKLFF. The CDR3 nucleotides read TGTGCCAGCAGTATCGGTGGAACTAATGAAAAACTGTTTTTT.

The V and J genes are TRBV7-9 and TRBJ2-3; TRBD1 aligns across 11 bases. CDR1 is SEHNR and CDR2 is FQNEAQ in the germline V gene (reference sequence). V shed 5 bases and J 7 bases; nucleotides not matched to a gene: 8. This CDR3 spans 15 amino acids. CDR3 coding DNA: TGTGCCAGCAGCCCCGGGACAGGGGGTTTATATACGCAGTATTTT. Residues: CASSPGTGGLYTQYF. Supplemented by reference TRBV7-9 and TRBJ2-3, the full variable domain reads DTGVSQNPRHKITKRGQNVTFRCDPISEHNRLYWYRQTLGQGPEFLTYFQNEAQLEKSRLLSDRFSAERPKGSFSTLEIQRTEQGDSAMYLCASSPGTGGLYTQYFGPGTRLTVL.

V usage is TRBV9 and J usage is TRBJ2-1; weak D call: TRBD2 (6 bases). The CDR3 has 12 residues. Trimming stripped 7 bases from V and 9 bases from J, with 14 bases between. CDR1 and CDR2 from the germline V gene are SGDLS and YYNGEE. CDR3 sequence (DNA): TGTGCCAGCGGGAGGTCCGAGGCTGAGCAGTTCTTC. It specifies CASGRSEAEQFF.

The V call is TRBV10-3, the J call TRBJ2-5; the match to TRBD1 covers 9 bases. The V and J ends lost 7 bases and 6 bases, in that order; junction bases with no gene match: 3. The CDR3 spans 12 residues. Per germline, CDR1 ENHRY and CDR2 SYGVKD. Here the CDR3 DNA reads TGTGCCATCAAGGACAGGGGACAGACCCAGTACTTC. Translation gives CAIKDRGQTQYF.

J is TRBJ1-5 and V is TRBV2, with a weak D call TRBD1 (5 bases). The V and J ends lost 3 bases and 10 bases respectively, with 22 bases between them. The CDR3 length is 16 residues. Germline-derived CDR1 and CDR2 are SNHLY and FYNNEI. The CDR3 sequence: CASSDATSGQQVPQHF. In DNA, the CDR3 is TGTGCCAGCAGTGATGCGACTTCAGGGCAACAAGTTCCCCAGCATTTT.

This chain joins TRBV2 and TRBJ2-5, with 8 bases that match TRBD2. The CDR3 has 15 residues. Germline trimming cut 6 bases from V and 4 bases from J; bases unmatched to any gene: 10. Germline V gives CDR1 SNHLY, CDR2 FYNNEI. The CDR3 coding sequence is TGTGCCAGCAGCGACCGGGGGGGACGGAGAGAGACCCAGTACTTC. Translated, it gives CASSDRGGRRETQYF.

The chain links TRBV5-6 to TRBJ2-7; 7 bases are a match to TRBD2. The CDR3 is 16 residues long. V lost 4 bases and J lost 2; bases outside the gene matches: 12. In germline, CDR1 is SGHDT, CDR2 YYEEEE. CDR3 DNA: TGTGCCAGCAGCCCCCCGGGGGGAGGGCCCACCTACGAGCAGTACTTC. Translation: CASSPPGGGPTYEQYF. The full variable domain, rest sourced from reference TRBV5-6 and TRBJ2-7, is DAGVTQSPTHLIKTRGQQVTLRCSPKSGHDTVSWYQQALGQGPQFIFQYYEEEERQRGNFPDRFSGHQFPNYSSELNVNALLLGDSALYLCASSPPGGGPTYEQYFGPGTRLTVT.

The chain has TRBV9 and TRBJ2-1; D not resolved. V lost 0 bases to trimming and J lost 10 bases, with 8 bases between them. The germline CDR1 and CDR2 sequences are SGDLS and YYNGEE. The CDR3 covers 12 residues. CDR3 coding DNA: TGTGCCAGCAGCGTAGACCTGGGCGAGCAGTTCTTC. The encoded protein is CASSVDLGEQFF.

The J gene is TRBJ2-1, the V gene TRBV28; D is unresolved. Germline assignment: CDR1 MDHEN and CDR2 SYDVKM. The CDR3 consists of 13 residues. The ends were cut back, 7 bases at V and 2 bases at J, with 9 bases in the middle. This chain's CDR3 is CASTSSTYNEQFF. In DNA form, the CDR3 reads TGTGCCAGCACAAGTTCTACCTACAATGAGCAGTTCTTC.

This chain joins TRBV6-5 and TRBJ2-5; the match to TRBD2 covers 7 bases. This CDR3 comprises 13 residues. With V trimmed by 5 bases and J by 5 bases, 5 bases remained unmatched. Germline loops: CDR1 MNHEY, CDR2 SVGAGI. The CDR3 DNA follows: TGTGCCAGCAGTAGGGGAGGGTTCGAGACCCAGTACTTC. It encodes CASSRGGFETQYF.

The rearrangement uses TRBV7-3 and TRBJ2-3; tentatively, D is TRBD2 (5 bases). Germline V gives CDR1 SGHTA, CDR2 FQGTGA. This CDR3 is 15 amino acids long. V gave up 5 bases and J gave up 1 base, with 13 bases separating them. The CDR3, as DNA: TGTGCCAGCAGCCCAGACTCCGGGGGCACAGATACGCAGTATTTT. This sequence encodes CASSPDSGGTDTQYF.

The rearrangement uses TRBV4-1 and TRBJ1-2; D may be TRBD1 (6 bases). Germline V CDR1 and CDR2: MGHRA, YSYEKL. This CDR3 has 13 residues. V dropped 6 bases and J dropped 2 bases, with 10 bases sitting between them. CDR3 sequence: CASRRDRNYGYTF. The CDR3 region has the DNA TGCGCCAGCAGACGCGACAGGAACTATGGCTACACCTTC.

The rearrangement joins TRBV18 to TRBJ2-1, with a tentative D call TRBD2 (7 bases). This CDR3 comprises 13 residues. V lost 5 bases to trimming and J lost 5 bases, with 10 bases between them. In germline, CDR1 is KGHSH, CDR2 LQKENI. CDR3 sequence: CASSRGGDNEQFF. The CDR3 DNA reads TGTGCCAGCTCAAGGGGGGGCGACAATGAGCAGTTCTTC.

The chain recombines TRBV18 with TRBJ1-2, with D possibly being TRBD1 (5 bases). Looked up from germline, CDR1 is KGHSH and CDR2 is LQKENI. The V end lost 3 bases, the J end lost 4 bases, and 6 bases lay between the germline ends. The CDR3 is made up of 12 amino acids. CDR3 amino acids: CASSPGAYGYTF. DNA for the CDR3: TGTGCCAGCTCACCTGGGGCCTATGGCTACACCTTC.

This clone occurred a few times. This sequence joins TRBV30 and TRBJ1-1; 9 positions match TRBD1. CDR3 length: 16 amino acids. Germline CDR1 reads GTSNPN; CDR2 reads SVGIG (reference sequence). The trim removed 0 bases at V and 8 bases at J, leaving 13 bases unmatched. CDR3 bases: TGTGCCTGGAGTGTAAGGCGGATTACAGGGGGCGGGGAAGCTTTCTTT. It yields the protein CAWSVRRITGGGEAFF.

J is TRBJ1-4 and V is TRBV9, with D perhaps matching TRBD1 (5 bases). The CDR3 contains 14 residues. The V gene lost 0 bases and the J gene lost 5 bases, with 8 bases spanning the gap. In germline, CDR1 is SGDLS, CDR2 YYNGEE. The CDR3 is CASSVGHRNEKLFF. CDR3 DNA sequence: TGTGCCAGCAGCGTAGGGCACAGGAATGAAAAACTGTTTTTT.

This sequence joins TRBV2 and TRBJ2-7; tentative D call: TRBD1 (6 bases). The germline gives CDR1 SNHLY, CDR2 FYNNEI. Between the trimmed V and J ends, which lost 1 base and 6 bases, there was a span of 7 bases. There are 12 residues in the CDR3. The CDR3 bases are TGTGCCAGCAGTGAAGGGGGGCCCGAGCAGTACTTC. This codes for CASSEGGPEQYF.